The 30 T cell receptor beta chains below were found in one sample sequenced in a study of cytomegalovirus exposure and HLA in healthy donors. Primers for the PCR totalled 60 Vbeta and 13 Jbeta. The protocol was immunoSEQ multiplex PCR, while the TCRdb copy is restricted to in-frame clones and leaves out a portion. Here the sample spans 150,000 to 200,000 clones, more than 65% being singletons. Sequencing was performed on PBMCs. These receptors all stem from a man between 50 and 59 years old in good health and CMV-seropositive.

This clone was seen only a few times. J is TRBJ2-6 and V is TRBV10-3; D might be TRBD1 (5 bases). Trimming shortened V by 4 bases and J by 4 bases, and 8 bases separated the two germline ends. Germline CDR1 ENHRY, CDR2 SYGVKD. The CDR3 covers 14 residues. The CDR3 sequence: CAISVGAGANVLTF. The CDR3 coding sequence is TGTGCCATCAGTGTTGGGGCCGGGGCCAACGTCCTGACTTTC.

CDR3 residues: CASLGQGVPGANVLTF. CDR3 nucleotides: TGTGCCAGCCTTGGACAGGGGGTGCCTGGGGCCAACGTCCTGACTTTC. The chain is built from TRBV9 and TRBJ2-6; the match to TRBD1 covers 10 bases. This CDR3 spans 16 amino acids. Germline trimming cut 7 bases from V and 2 bases from J; bases unmatched to any gene: 6. From germline, CDR1 is SGDLS and CDR2 YYNGEE.

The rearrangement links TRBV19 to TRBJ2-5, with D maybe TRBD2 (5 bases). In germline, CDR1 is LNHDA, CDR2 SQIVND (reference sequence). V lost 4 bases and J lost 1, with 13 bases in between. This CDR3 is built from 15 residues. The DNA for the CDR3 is TGTGCCAGTAGTACCCCACGGGGTGCCCAAGAGACCCAGTACTTC. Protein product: CASSTPRGAQETQYF.

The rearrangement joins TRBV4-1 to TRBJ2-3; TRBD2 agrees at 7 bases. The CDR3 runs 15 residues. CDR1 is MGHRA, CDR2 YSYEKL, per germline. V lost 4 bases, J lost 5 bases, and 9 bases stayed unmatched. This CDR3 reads CASSLGTSGEDTQYF. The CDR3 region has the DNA TGCGCCAGCAGCCTCGGGACCAGCGGGGAAGATACGCAGTATTTT.

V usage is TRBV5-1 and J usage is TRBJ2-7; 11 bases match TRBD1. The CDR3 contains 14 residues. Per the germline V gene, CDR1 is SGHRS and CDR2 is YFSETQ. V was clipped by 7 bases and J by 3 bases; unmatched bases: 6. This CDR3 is CASASGTGGYEQYF. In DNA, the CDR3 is TGCGCCAGCGCCTCCGGGACAGGGGGCTACGAGCAGTACTTC. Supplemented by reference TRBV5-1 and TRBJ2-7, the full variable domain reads KAGVTQTPRYLIKTRGQQVTLSCSPISGHRSVSWYQQTPGQGLQFLFEYFSETQRNKGNFPGRFSGRQFSNSRSEMNVSTLELGDSALYLCASASGTGGYEQYFGPGTRLTVT.

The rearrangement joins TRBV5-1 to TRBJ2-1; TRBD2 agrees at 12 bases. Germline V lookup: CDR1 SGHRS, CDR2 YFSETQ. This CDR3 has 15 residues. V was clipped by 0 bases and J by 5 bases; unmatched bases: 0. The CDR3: CASSLGTSGNNEQFF. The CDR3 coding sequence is TGCGCCAGCAGCTTGGGGACTAGCGGGAACAATGAGCAGTTCTTC.

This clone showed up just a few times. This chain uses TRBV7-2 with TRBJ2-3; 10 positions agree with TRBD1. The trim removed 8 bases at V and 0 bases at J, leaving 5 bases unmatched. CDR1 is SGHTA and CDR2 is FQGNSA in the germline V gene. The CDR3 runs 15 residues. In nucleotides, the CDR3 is TGTGCCAGCGGCCGGGACAGGGGTAGCACAGATACGCAGTATTTT. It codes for CASGRDRGSTDTQYF.

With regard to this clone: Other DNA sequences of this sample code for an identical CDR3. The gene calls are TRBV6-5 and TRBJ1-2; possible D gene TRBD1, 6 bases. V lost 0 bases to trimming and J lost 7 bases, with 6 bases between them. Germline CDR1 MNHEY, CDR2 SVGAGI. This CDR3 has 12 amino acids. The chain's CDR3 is CASSYSGGGYTF. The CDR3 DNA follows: TGTGCCAGCAGTTACTCAGGGGGTGGCTACACCTTC.

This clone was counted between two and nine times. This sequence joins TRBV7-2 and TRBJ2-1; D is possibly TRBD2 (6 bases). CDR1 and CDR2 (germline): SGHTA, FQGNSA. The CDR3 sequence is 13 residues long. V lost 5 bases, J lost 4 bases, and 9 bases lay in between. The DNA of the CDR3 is TGTGCCAGCAGCCCCCGGGGGTACAATGAGCAGTTCTTC. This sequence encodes CASSPRGYNEQFF.

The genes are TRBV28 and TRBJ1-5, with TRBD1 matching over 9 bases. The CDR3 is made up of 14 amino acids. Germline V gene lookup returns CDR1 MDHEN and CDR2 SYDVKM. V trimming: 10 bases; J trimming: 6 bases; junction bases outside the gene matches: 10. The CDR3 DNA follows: TGTGCCATATCCGGGACAGGGTCTTTTCAGCCCCAGCATTTT. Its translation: CAISGTGSFQPQHF.

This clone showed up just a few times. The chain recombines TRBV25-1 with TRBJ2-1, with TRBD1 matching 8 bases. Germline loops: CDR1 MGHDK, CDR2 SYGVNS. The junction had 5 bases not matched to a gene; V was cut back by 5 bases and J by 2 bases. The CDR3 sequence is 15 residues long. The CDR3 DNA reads TGTGCCAGCAGTTCTACAGGGGGGACCTACAATGAGCAGTTCTTC. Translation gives CASSSTGGTYNEQFF.

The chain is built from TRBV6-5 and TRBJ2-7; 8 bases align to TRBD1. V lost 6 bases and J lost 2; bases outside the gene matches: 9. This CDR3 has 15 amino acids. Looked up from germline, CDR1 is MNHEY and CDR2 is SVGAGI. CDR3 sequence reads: CASRKGQGSPYEQYF. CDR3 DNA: TGTGCCAGCAGAAAAGGACAGGGTTCCCCCTACGAGCAGTACTTC.

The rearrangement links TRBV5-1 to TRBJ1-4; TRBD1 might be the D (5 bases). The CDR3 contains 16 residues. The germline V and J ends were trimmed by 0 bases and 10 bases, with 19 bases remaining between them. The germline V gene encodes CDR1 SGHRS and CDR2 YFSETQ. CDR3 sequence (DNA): TGCGCCAGCAGCTTGGCCGAATGGGGCGAACTGGGAAAACTGTTTTTT. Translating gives CASSLAEWGELGKLFF. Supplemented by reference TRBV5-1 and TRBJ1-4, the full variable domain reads KAGVTQTPRYLIKTRGQQVTLSCSPISGHRSVSWYQQTPGQGLQFLFEYFSETQRNKGNFPGRFSGRQFSNSRSEMNVSTLELGDSALYLCASSLAEWGELGKLFFGSGTQLSVL.

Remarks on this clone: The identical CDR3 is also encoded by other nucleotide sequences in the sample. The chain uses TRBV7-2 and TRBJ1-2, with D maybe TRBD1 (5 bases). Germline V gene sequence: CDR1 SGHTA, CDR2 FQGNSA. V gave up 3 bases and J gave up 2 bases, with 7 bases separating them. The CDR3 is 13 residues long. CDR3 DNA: TGTGCCAGCAGCTTCAGACAGAACTATGGCTACACCTTC. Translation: CASSFRQNYGYTF.

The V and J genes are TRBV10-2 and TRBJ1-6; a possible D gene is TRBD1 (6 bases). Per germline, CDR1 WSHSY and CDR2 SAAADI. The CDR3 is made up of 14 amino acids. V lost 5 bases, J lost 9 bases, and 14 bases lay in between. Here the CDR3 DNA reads TGCGCCAGCAGTTCCACAGGGTGGTCTTCACCCCTCCACTTT. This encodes CASSSTGWSSPLHF.

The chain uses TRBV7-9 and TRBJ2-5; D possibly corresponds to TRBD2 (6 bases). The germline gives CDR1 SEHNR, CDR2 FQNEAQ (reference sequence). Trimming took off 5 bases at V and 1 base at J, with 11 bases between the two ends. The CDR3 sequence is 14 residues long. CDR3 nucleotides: TGTGCCAGCAGCAGAACGGGGGTCCAAGAGACCCAGTACTTC. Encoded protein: CASSRTGVQETQYF.

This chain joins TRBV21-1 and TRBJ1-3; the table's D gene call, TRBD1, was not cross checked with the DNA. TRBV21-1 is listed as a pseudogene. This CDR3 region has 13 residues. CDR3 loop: CASSIDRAGTIYF. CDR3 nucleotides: TGTGCCAGCAGCATAGACAGGGCGGGCACCATATATTTT.

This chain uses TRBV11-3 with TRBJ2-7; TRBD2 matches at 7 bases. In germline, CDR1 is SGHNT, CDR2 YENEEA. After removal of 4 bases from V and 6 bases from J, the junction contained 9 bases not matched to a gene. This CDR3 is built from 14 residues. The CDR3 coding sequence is TGTGCCAGCAGCTCCACCCGGGGGGTAGGCGAGCAGTACTTC. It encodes CASSSTRGVGEQYF.

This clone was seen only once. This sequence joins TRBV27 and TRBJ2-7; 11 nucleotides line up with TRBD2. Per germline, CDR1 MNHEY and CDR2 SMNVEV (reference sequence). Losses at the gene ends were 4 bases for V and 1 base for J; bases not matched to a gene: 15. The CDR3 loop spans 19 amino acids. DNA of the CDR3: TGTGCCAGCAGTTCAACGGCCCCGGTTAGCGGGAGGGCATCCTACGAGCAGTACTTC. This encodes CASSSTAPVSGRASYEQYF.

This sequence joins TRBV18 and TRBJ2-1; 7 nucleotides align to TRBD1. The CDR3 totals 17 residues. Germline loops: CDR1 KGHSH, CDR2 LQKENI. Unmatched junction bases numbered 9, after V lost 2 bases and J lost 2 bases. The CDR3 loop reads CASSPRTGAGAYNEQFF. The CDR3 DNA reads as TGTGCCAGCTCACCAAGAACAGGGGCAGGGGCCTACAATGAGCAGTTCTTC.

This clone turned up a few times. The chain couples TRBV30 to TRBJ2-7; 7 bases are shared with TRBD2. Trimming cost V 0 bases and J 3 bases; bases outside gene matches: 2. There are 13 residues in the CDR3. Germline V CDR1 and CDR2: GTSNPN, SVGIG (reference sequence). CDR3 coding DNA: TGTGCCTGGAGTGTACTAGCGCGCTACGAGCAGTACTTC. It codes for CAWSVLARYEQYF. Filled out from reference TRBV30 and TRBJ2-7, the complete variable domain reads SQTIHQWPATLVQPVGSPLSLECTVEGTSNPNLYWYRQAAGRGLQLLFYSVGIGQISSEVPQNLSASRPQDRQFILSSKKLLLSDSGFYLCAWSVLARYEQYFGPGTRLTVT.

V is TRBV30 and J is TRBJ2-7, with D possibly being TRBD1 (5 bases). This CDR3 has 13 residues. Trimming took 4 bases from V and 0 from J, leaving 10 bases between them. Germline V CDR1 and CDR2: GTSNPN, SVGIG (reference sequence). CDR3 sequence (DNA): TGTGCCTGGATTATGGACAACTCCTACGAGCAGTACTTC. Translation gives CAWIMDNSYEQYF.

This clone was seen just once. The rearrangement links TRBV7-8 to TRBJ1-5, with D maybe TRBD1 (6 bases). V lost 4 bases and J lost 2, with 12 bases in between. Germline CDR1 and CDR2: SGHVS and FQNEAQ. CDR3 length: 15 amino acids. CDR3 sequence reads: CASSSKRTGNQPQHF. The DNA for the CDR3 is TGTGCCAGCAGCTCAAAAAGGACAGGCAATCAGCCCCAGCATTTT.

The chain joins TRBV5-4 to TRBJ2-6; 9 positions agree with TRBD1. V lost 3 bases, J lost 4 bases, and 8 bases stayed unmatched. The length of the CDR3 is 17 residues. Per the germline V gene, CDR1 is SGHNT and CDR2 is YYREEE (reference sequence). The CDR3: CASSYHIGTGGANVLTF. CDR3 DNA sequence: TGTGCCAGCAGCTACCATATTGGGACAGGGGGGGCCAACGTCCTGACTTTC.

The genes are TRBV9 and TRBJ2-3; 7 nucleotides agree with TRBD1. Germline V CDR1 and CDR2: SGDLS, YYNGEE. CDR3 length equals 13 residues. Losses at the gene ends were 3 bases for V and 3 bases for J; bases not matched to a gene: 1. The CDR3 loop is CASSGGQTDTQYF. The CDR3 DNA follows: TGTGCCAGCAGCGGGGGACAGACAGATACGCAGTATTTT.

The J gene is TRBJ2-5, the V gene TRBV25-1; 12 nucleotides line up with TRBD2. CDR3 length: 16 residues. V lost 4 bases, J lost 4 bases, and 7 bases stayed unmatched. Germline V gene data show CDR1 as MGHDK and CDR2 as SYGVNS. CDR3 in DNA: TGTGCCAGCAGTGCAACGACTAGCGGGAGAAGAGAGACCCAGTACTTC. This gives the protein CASSATTSGRRETQYF.

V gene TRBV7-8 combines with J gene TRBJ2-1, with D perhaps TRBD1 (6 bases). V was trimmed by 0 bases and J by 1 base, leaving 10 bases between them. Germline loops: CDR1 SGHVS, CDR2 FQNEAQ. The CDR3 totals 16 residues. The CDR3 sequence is CASSLARDKSYNEQFF. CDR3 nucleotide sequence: TGTGCCAGCAGCTTAGCCCGGGACAAGTCCTACAATGAGCAGTTCTTC.

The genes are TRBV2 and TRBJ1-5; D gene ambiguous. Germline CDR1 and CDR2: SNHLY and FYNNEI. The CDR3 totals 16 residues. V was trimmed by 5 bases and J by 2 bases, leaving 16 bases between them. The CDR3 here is CASSSTAEGGNQPQHF. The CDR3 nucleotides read TGTGCCAGCAGTTCCACCGCTGAGGGTGGCAATCAGCCCCAGCATTTT.

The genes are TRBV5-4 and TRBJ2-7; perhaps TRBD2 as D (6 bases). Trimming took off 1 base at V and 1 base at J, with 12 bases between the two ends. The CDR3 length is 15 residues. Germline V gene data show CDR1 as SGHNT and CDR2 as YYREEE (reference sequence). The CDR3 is CASSLSSGRSYEQYF. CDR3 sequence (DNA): TGTGCCAGCAGCTTGTCCTCGGGGAGGTCCTACGAGCAGTACTTC. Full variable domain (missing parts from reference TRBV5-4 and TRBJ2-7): ETGVTQSPTHLIKTRGQQVTLRCSSQSGHNTVSWYQQALGQGPQFIFQYYREEENGRGNFPPRFSGLQFPNYSSELNVNALELDDSALYLCASSLSSGRSYEQYFGPGTRLTVT.

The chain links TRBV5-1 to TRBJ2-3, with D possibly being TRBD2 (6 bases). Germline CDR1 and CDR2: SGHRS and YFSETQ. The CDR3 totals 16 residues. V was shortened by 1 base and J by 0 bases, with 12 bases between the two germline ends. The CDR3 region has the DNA TGCGCCAGCAGCTTGCCTCGGGGGACTAGCACAGATACGCAGTATTTT. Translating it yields CASSLPRGTSTDTQYF.